This is a list of T cell receptor beta chains from one sample in a study of T cell responses to AZD1222 COVID-19 vaccine. Clones were read by immunoSEQ multiplex PCR, and TCRdb kept only the in-frame ones, dropping some. The repertoire has about 150,000 clones, almost 95% of them found once; the top ten carry about 2.3%. The source was peripheral blood, collected on day 0 of AZD1222 vaccination. These receptors were collected from an adult in good health. CDR3s include the opening cysteine and the closing phenylalanine or tryptophan. Each record gives: J gene, V gene, clone size, D gene, CDR3 DNA, CDR3 protein. D genes are given only for firm matches. Clone size appears in some rows only: once, few, many, or a class for an expanded clone.

j_gene: TRBJ1-3; v_gene: TRBV19; abundance: -; d_gene: -; CDR3nt: TGTGCCAGTAGTCGACAGACGTTTAGAAACACCATATATTTT; CDR3aa: CASSRQTFRNTIYF
j_gene: TRBJ2-1; v_gene: TRBV7-9; abundance: -; d_gene: TRBD2; CDR3nt: TGTGCCAGCAGCAGTGAGTGGACTAGTCCGTTCTTC; CDR3aa: CASSSEWTSPFF
j_gene: TRBJ2-5; v_gene: TRBV10-2; abundance: -; d_gene: TRBD2; CDR3nt: TGCGCCAGCAGTGTTAGCGGGACCGAAGGGACCCAGTACTTC; CDR3aa: CASSVSGTEGTQYF
j_gene: TRBJ1-5; v_gene: TRBV5-1; abundance: -; d_gene: TRBD1; CDR3nt: TGCGCCAGCAGCTGGACAGGGTCTAGCAATCAGCCCCAGCATTTT; CDR3aa: CASSWTGSSNQPQHF
j_gene: TRBJ2-5; v_gene: TRBV7-2; abundance: -; d_gene: -; CDR3nt: TGTGCCAGCAGCTTGGATTTCGGGGGGACCCAGTACTTC; CDR3aa: CASSLDFGGTQYF
j_gene: TRBJ1-2; v_gene: TRBV3-1/TRBV3-2; abundance: -; d_gene: -; CDR3nt: TGTGCCAGCAGCCAAGTGGGGGGCTACACCTTC; CDR3aa: CASSQVGGYTF
j_gene: TRBJ2-2; v_gene: TRBV19; abundance: -; d_gene: TRBD1; CDR3nt: TGTGCCAGTAGTACCCCCTTGTGGGGACAGGTGAACACCGGGGAGCTGTTTTTT; CDR3aa: CASSTPLWGQVNTGELFF
j_gene: TRBJ1-2; v_gene: TRBV12-3/TRBV12-4; abundance: -; d_gene: -; CDR3nt: TGTGCCAGCAGACAGGTTAGCGCTGGCTACACCTTC; CDR3aa: CASRQVSAGYTF
j_gene: TRBJ2-7; v_gene: TRBV3-1/TRBV3-2; abundance: -; d_gene: TRBD1; CDR3nt: TGTGCCAGCAGCCAAGACCAAACAACCCCCGGGACAGTCAAGCAGTACTTC; CDR3aa: CASSQDQTTPGTVKQYF
j_gene: TRBJ2-5; v_gene: TRBV2; abundance: once; d_gene: -; CDR3nt: TGTGCCAGCAGTGCCGGGACTTTATACTTC; CDR3aa: CASSAGTLYF
j_gene: TRBJ2-3; v_gene: TRBV6-4; abundance: -; d_gene: -; CDR3nt: TGTGCCAGCAGTGATTTTGCGGGAAAGACCACAGATACGCAGTATTTT; CDR3aa: CASSDFAGKTTDTQYF
j_gene: TRBJ1-5; v_gene: TRBV7-6; abundance: -; d_gene: -; CDR3nt: TGTGCCAGCAGCTTAGCTGCGTCGGAGGGACAGCCCCAGCATTTT; CDR3aa: CASSLAASEGQPQHF
j_gene: TRBJ1-3; v_gene: TRBV12-5; abundance: -; d_gene: TRBD1; CDR3nt: TGTGCTAGTGGTTTGTCAGGGGGCGGAAACACCATATATTTT; CDR3aa: CASGLSGGGNTIYF
j_gene: TRBJ2-7; v_gene: TRBV7-6; abundance: -; d_gene: -; CDR3nt: TGTGCCAGCAGCTTAGGGGTTGGACCGACCTACGAGCAGTACTTC; CDR3aa: CASSLGVGPTYEQYF
j_gene: TRBJ2-1; v_gene: TRBV7-2; abundance: -; d_gene: -; CDR3nt: TGTGCCAGCAGCTCCGCTGCAAGCGCCTCCTACAATGAGCAGTTCTTC; CDR3aa: CASSSAASASYNEQFF
j_gene: TRBJ2-2; v_gene: TRBV7-9; abundance: -; d_gene: -; CDR3nt: TGTGCCAGCAGCTTAGGCACAGTCAGCGGGGAGCTGTTTTTT; CDR3aa: CASSLGTVSGELFF
j_gene: TRBJ2-3; v_gene: TRBV6-5; abundance: -; d_gene: TRBD2; CDR3nt: TGTGCCAGCAACCCGCGGGAGGGCTGGGCGGATACGCAGTATTTT; CDR3aa: CASNPREGWADTQYF
j_gene: TRBJ2-5; v_gene: TRBV7-2; abundance: -; d_gene: TRBD1; CDR3nt: TGTGCCAGCAGCTTGGAGTGGCAGGGGGCCTTGACCCAGTACTTC; CDR3aa: CASSLEWQGALTQYF
j_gene: TRBJ2-7; v_gene: TRBV6-5; abundance: once; d_gene: TRBD1; CDR3nt: TGTGCCACCTCTGGGCAGGGGGAAGCCTACGAGCAGTACTTC; CDR3aa: CATSGQGEAYEQYF
j_gene: TRBJ2-1; v_gene: TRBV29-1; abundance: -; d_gene: -; CDR3nt: TGCAGCGTTGAACCAGCGGGCAATGAGCAGTTCTTC; CDR3aa: CSVEPAGNEQFF
j_gene: TRBJ2-2; v_gene: TRBV10-3; abundance: -; d_gene: -; CDR3nt: TGTGCCATCAGTGAGTCGAGGCTAGGGATGGCCGGGGAGCTGTTTTTT; CDR3aa: CAISESRLGMAGELFF
j_gene: TRBJ1-2; v_gene: TRBV27; abundance: few; d_gene: TRBD1; CDR3nt: TGTGCCAGCAGTAGGACAGGGCTAAGGGATGGCTACACCTTC; CDR3aa: CASSRTGLRDGYTF
j_gene: TRBJ2-2; v_gene: TRBV18; abundance: -; d_gene: TRBD1; CDR3nt: TGTGCCAGCTCACCGGGCGGGACAGGGATCACCGGGGAGCTGTTTTTT; CDR3aa: CASSPGGTGITGELFF
j_gene: TRBJ1-1; v_gene: TRBV7-9; abundance: -; d_gene: -; CDR3nt: TGTGCCAGCAGAGATACGAACACTGAAGCTTTCTTT; CDR3aa: CASRDTNTEAFF
j_gene: TRBJ1-3; v_gene: TRBV3-1/TRBV3-2; abundance: -; d_gene: -; CDR3nt: TGTGCCAGCAGCCAAGAGATAGGGTTCTCTGGAAACACCATATATTTT; CDR3aa: CASSQEIGFSGNTIYF
j_gene: TRBJ2-1; v_gene: TRBV30; abundance: -; d_gene: -; CDR3nt: TGTGCCTGGAGAGAGGGGGCTTCAGCGGGAGTGGGTGAGCAGTTCTTC; CDR3aa: CAWREGASAGVGEQFF
j_gene: TRBJ2-7; v_gene: TRBV10-3; abundance: -; d_gene: -; CDR3nt: TGTGCCATCACCCCGGGGACTGGGGGCTACGAGCAGTACTTC; CDR3aa: CAITPGTGGYEQYF
j_gene: TRBJ2-1; v_gene: TRBV18; abundance: -; d_gene: -; CDR3nt: TGTGCCAGCTCATCGCAGGGGAATGAGCAGTTCTTC; CDR3aa: CASSSQGNEQFF
j_gene: TRBJ2-5; v_gene: TRBV3-1/TRBV3-2; abundance: -; d_gene: -; CDR3nt: TGTGCCAGCAGCCAAGGTCCCGGTTGGTACCAAGAGACCCAGTACTTC; CDR3aa: CASSQGPGWYQETQYF
j_gene: TRBJ2-3; v_gene: TRBV7-3; abundance: -; d_gene: TRBD2; CDR3nt: TGTGCCAGCAGCACACAACCTAGCGGGGGGGCCACAGATACGCAGTATTTT; CDR3aa: CASSTQPSGGATDTQYF
j_gene: TRBJ1-3; v_gene: TRBV6-5; abundance: -; d_gene: -; CDR3nt: TGTGCCGGCAAGGAACGCTCTGGAAACACCATATATTTT; CDR3aa: CAGKERSGNTIYF
j_gene: TRBJ1-5; v_gene: TRBV19; abundance: once; d_gene: -; CDR3nt: TGTGCCAGTAGTAAAGCGGGAGATAGCAATCAGCCCCAGCATTTT; CDR3aa: CASSKAGDSNQPQHF
j_gene: TRBJ2-7; v_gene: TRBV7-9; abundance: -; d_gene: -; CDR3nt: TGTGCCAGCAGCTTATTTACGGATTTCTCCCCATCCGAGCAGTACTTC; CDR3aa: CASSLFTDFSPSEQYF
j_gene: TRBJ1-5; v_gene: TRBV27; abundance: -; d_gene: TRBD1; CDR3nt: TGTGCCAGCAGTTTAACAGGGGGCAATCAGCCCCAGCATTTT; CDR3aa: CASSLTGGNQPQHF
j_gene: TRBJ1-5; v_gene: TRBV10-2; abundance: -; d_gene: -; CDR3nt: TGCGCCAGTGGGGGGGCGCGGAGCAATCAGCCCCAGCATTTT; CDR3aa: CASGGARSNQPQHF
j_gene: TRBJ1-5; v_gene: TRBV9; abundance: -; d_gene: TRBD1; CDR3nt: TGTGCCAGCAGCGTATCCGGGGACAGATATCAGCCCCAGCATTTT; CDR3aa: CASSVSGDRYQPQHF
j_gene: TRBJ2-1; v_gene: TRBV10-3; abundance: -; d_gene: TRBD2; CDR3nt: TGTGCCATCAGTGAGACTAGCGGGGGGGCTACTGAGCAGTTCTTC; CDR3aa: CAISETSGGATEQFF
j_gene: TRBJ2-7; v_gene: TRBV24-1; abundance: -; d_gene: TRBD2; CDR3nt: TGTGCCCCCCCAAAGCGGGAGCCGAACGAGCAGTACTTC; CDR3aa: CAPPKREPNEQYF
j_gene: TRBJ2-3; v_gene: TRBV27; abundance: once; d_gene: TRBD2; CDR3nt: TGTGCCAGCAGTACCTGGACTAGCGGGGATGATACGCAGTATTTT; CDR3aa: CASSTWTSGDDTQYF
j_gene: TRBJ2-2; v_gene: TRBV29-1; abundance: once; d_gene: -; CDR3nt: TGCAGCGCTGTGGAGGCAGGGGTCGGCACCGGGGAGCTGTTTTTT; CDR3aa: CSAVEAGVGTGELFF
j_gene: TRBJ2-7; v_gene: TRBV27; abundance: -; d_gene: TRBD1; CDR3nt: TGTGCCAGCACCCGGGACAGGGGGCCCCTCGAGCAGTACTTC; CDR3aa: CASTRDRGPLEQYF
j_gene: TRBJ1-4; v_gene: TRBV7-2; abundance: -; d_gene: -; CDR3nt: TGTGCCAGCAGTAACGAACAGGGCAGGCTTAATGAAAAACTGTTTTTT; CDR3aa: CASSNEQGRLNEKLFF
j_gene: TRBJ1-2; v_gene: TRBV7-8; abundance: -; d_gene: -; CDR3nt: TGTGCCAGCAGCTCAAGGACAGCGGACTATGGCTACACCTTC; CDR3aa: CASSSRTADYGYTF
j_gene: TRBJ2-1; v_gene: TRBV7-3; abundance: -; d_gene: TRBD2; CDR3nt: TGTGCCAGCAGCTTAATAGGTGGCGGGAGCACTGAGCAGTTCTTC; CDR3aa: CASSLIGGGSTEQFF
j_gene: TRBJ2-7; v_gene: TRBV10-2; abundance: -; d_gene: TRBD2; CDR3nt: TGCGCCAGCAGTGGGACTAGCGGGAAGGACGAGCAGTACTTC; CDR3aa: CASSGTSGKDEQYF
j_gene: TRBJ2-7; v_gene: TRBV19; abundance: -; d_gene: -; CDR3nt: TGTGCCAGTAGTATCGTAGGACAAACCTACGAGCAGTACTTC; CDR3aa: CASSIVGQTYEQYF
j_gene: TRBJ2-3; v_gene: TRBV6-1; abundance: -; d_gene: -; CDR3nt: -; CDR3aa: CASSEIMRVGQGAYF
j_gene: TRBJ1-1; v_gene: TRBV19; abundance: -; d_gene: -; CDR3nt: TGTGCCAGTAGTACCGGGTCCTGGGGCACTGAAGCTTTCTTT; CDR3aa: CASSTGSWGTEAFF